This T cell receptor beta chain emerged from a study of post-analysis software for immune sequencing data (dated by TCRdb to the mid-2010s). For context, the study as a whole: Recorded disease courses included relapsing-remitting, secondary progressive and progressive-relapsing multiple sclerosis, with some patients lacking subtype annotation. Patient repertoires were compared against 11 previously published healthy control repertoires from donors aged roughly 6 to 28 years. A subset of samples was prepared in parallel using single-end sample barcoding, then pooled and co-amplified after Illumina adapter ligation.

To demonstrate the VDJtools post-analysis software, TCR beta repertoires were profiled from the peripheral blood of 13 young patients with multiple sclerosis. The multiple sclerosis patients were children and adolescents ranging in age from about 6 to 16 years. Library preparation was by PCR. The reads were generated on an Illumina HiSeq 2500. To reduce PCR and sequencing biases, unique molecular identifiers were incorporated into the TCR beta cDNA libraries. Roughly 500,000 cDNA molecules were obtained for every 1 to 10 million input T cells, so each molecule roughly corresponded to one T cell. Patient libraries were prepared and sequenced with the same protocol used for the earlier healthy control dataset. Within a given batch, samples were prepared together, multiplexed and sequenced on the same HiSeq lane. The original pipeline was this. MIGEC was used to process the raw barcoded reads, and molecular identifier groups with only a single read were discarded before consensus assembly and CDR3 extraction. VDJtools was used for post-analysis of the clonotype tables, and diversity was normalized by down-sampling every dataset to the size of the smallest sample. To correct batch-related cross-sample contamination, repertoire overlap clustering matched CDR3 amino acid sequences but not nucleotide sequences. The public sequencing data were trimmed at Q25 with fastp and processed into clonotypes with MiXCR by TCRdb, which kept only in-frame beta chains. Duplicate CDR3 protein sequences are folded into a single record with the most common DNA and genes. TCRdb's processing, not the authors' own work, is the source of the V and J calls. Across this sample there are roughly 800,000 distinct CDR3 sequences, with around 50% seen only once. The ten largest clones represent approximately 4.5% of the sample.

The paper as a whole reports these results and caveats: Compared with controls, multiple sclerosis patients had significantly lower normalized Chao1 diversity, a finding suggesting substantial peripheral T-cell clonal expansion. Strong co-clustering of samples prepared in the same batch was shown by direct clustering with F measure, prompting a batch-effect correction. The multiple sclerosis patient group was slightly younger than the control group.

About this clonotype: Its antigen specificity is not known. Base qualities are missing; no much larger clone stands one base away.

Material: blood. The sequence came from a girl aged 5-17 years with multiple sclerosis.

The DNA is TGTGCCAGCAGCGGATTTCGGACAGGGCCTGGGGCCAACGTCCTGACTTTC. Its translation is CASSGFRTGPGANVLTF. This receptor chain uses TRBV9 and TRBJ2-6, and 8 junction bases match TRBD1. In the germline V gene, CDR1 corresponds to SGDLS and CDR2 to YYNGEE. V lost 3 bases and J lost 2 bases, and the count of bases not matched to a germline gene is 7. The CDR3 covers 17 residues, taking in both the cysteine and the phenylalanine. Kept here is only the CDR3 DNA, which spans 51 bases and is read in frame from base 1.